A single T cell receptor beta chain is shown here with its context. The target antigen is unknown. CDR3 length equals 13 residues. Per the germline V gene, CDR1 is SQVTM and CDR2 is ANQGSEA. The V end lost 8 bases, the J end lost 8 bases, and 19 bases lay between the germline ends. The data stem from a study of cytomegalovirus exposure and HLA in healthy donors. Findings and limits, study-wide: The authors reported that TCR beta sequences could predict HLA-A and HLA-B alleles. These predictions were accurate for most subjects in the first cohort. Segments of the TCR beta V type were, in most cases, productive about 90% or about 30% of the time in an earlier analysis.

The PCR ran on 60 Vbeta and 13 Jbeta primers. As handled by the study authors: The count from a later analysis was 65 million to 90 million unique TCR beta chains, approximately 9.9 million of them shared. Using immunoSEQ multiplex PCR, the repertoire was profiled, and TCRdb retains in-frame clones only, with some absent. The DNA was the basis for D and trimming; V, J and clone size are from that table. The sample records around 170,000 clones, around three quarters being singletons. The rearrangement joins TRBV29-1 to TRBJ2-1; D remains unclear. Sequencing was done on a sample of PBMCs. The clonotype originates from a man aged 40-49 years in good health and CMV-seronegative. The CDR3 DNA is TGCAGCCTGCAAGACACATTTGACCATGAGCAGTTCTTC. This sequence encodes CSLQDTFDHEQFF.